One sample yielded the 19 T cell receptor beta chains listed below, sequenced in a study of Graves' ophthalmopathy and Graves' hyperthyroidism. Transcripts of RNA were the source for amplifying TCR beta CDR3 regions. HTBI-primed RT-PCR formed the first round, and a multiplex PCR formed the second. TCRdb passed the multiplex PCR reads through MiXCR, listing each CDR3 protein once. The table has some 410,000 distinct CDR3 sequences, about 21% seen once. Material: peripheral blood. Source of these receptors: a woman aged 18 to 35 with stable Graves' hyperthyroidism.

This clonotype was detected a few times. This chain links TRBV4-1 with TRBJ2-5, with 7 bases aligning to TRBD1. Germline V gives CDR1 MGHRA, CDR2 YSYEKL. The trim removed 2 bases at V and 4 bases at J, leaving 1 base unmatched. This CDR3 contains 13 residues. CDR3 in amino acids: CASSQQGVETQYF. The CDR3 coding sequence is TGCGCCAGCAGCCAACAGGGGGTAGAGACCCAGTACTTC.

This clonotype was observed many times. The J gene is TRBJ1-1, the V gene TRBV12-3 or TRBV12-4, with TRBD1 identical over 7 bases. This CDR3 has 14 residues. Trimming removed 5 bases from V and 3 bases from J; junction bases left unmatched: 6. The CDR3 loop reads CASSRQGSDTEAFF. The CDR3 bases are TGTGCCAGCAGTCGACAGGGATCGGACACTGAAGCTTTCTTT.

The sample holds many counts of this clonotype. The genes are TRBV27 and TRBJ2-2; 11 bases line up with TRBD2. Germline values: CDR1 MNHEY, CDR2 SMNVEV (reference sequence). CDR3 length equals 18 residues. Germline trimming cut 6 bases from V and 3 bases from J; bases unmatched to any gene: 12. Here the CDR3 reads CASSRIGLAGPYTGELFF. In DNA form, the CDR3 reads TGTGCCAGCAGCCGAATCGGACTAGCGGGTCCTTACACCGGGGAGCTGTTTTTT.

This clonotype has ten or more counts. The chain couples TRBV10-3 to TRBJ2-4, with D possibly being TRBD1 (6 bases). Germline CDR1 reads ENHRY; CDR2 reads SYGVKD. There are 14 residues in the CDR3. V dropped 4 bases and J dropped 3 bases, with 10 bases sitting between them. The DNA of the CDR3 is TGTGCCATCAGTGTCGGGACAAGCAAAAACATTCAGTACTTC. Translating it yields CAISVGTSKNIQYF.

V gene TRBV6-5 combines with J gene TRBJ1-1; 7 nucleotides line up with TRBD1. The V and J ends lost 2 bases and 4 bases, in that order; junction bases with no gene match: 10. CDR1 and CDR2 from the germline V gene are MNHEY and SVGAGI. The CDR3 spans 16 residues. The CDR3 DNA follows: TGTGCCAGCAGTTACGACCAGACAGGGAGAGGCACTGAAGCTTTCTTT. Encoded protein: CASSYDQTGRGTEAFF.

This clonotype was detected many times. This sequence joins TRBV14 and TRBJ2-5; 7 bases are a match to TRBD1. The CDR3 is made up of 13 amino acids. Germline loops: CDR1 SGHDN, CDR2 FVKESK. Germline trimming cut 6 bases from V and 3 bases from J; bases unmatched to any gene: 4. As DNA, the CDR3 is TGTGCCAGCAGACTAGACAGGGAAGAGACCCAGTACTTC. Translating gives CASRLDREETQYF.

At least ten counts were recorded for this clonotype. The chain employs TRBV12-3 or TRBV12-4 and TRBJ2-5, with 9 bases identical to TRBD1. Unmatched junction bases numbered 8, after V lost 4 bases and J lost 5 bases. The CDR3 runs 15 residues. The CDR3 reads CASSSGTGFRETQYF. The CDR3 DNA reads TGTGCCAGCAGTTCCGGGACAGGGTTTCGGGAGACCCAGTACTTC.

There are many counts of this clonotype. The chain combines TRBV10-3 with TRBJ2-7, with 13 nucleotides matching TRBD2. This CDR3 region has 16 residues. Germline-derived CDR1 and CDR2 are ENHRY and SYGVKD. V lost 2 bases and J lost 6; bases outside the gene matches: 7. CDR3: CAISERGRLAGGEQYF. The CDR3 nucleotides read TGTGCCATCAGTGAGCGGGGGAGACTAGCGGGAGGCGAGCAGTACTTC.

This clonotype was recorded many times. J is TRBJ2-7 and V is TRBV18, with D perhaps assigned TRBD1 or TRBD2 (5 bases each). CDR1 and CDR2 from the germline V gene are KGHSH and LQKENI. The V end was cut by 2 bases, the J end by 3 bases, with 11 bases between. The CDR3 totals 14 residues. The CDR3 nucleotides are TGTGCCAGCTCACCAGGGGACGGAGTCTACGAGCAGTACTTC. Translation: CASSPGDGVYEQYF.

This clonotype was picked up many times. The chain links TRBV29-1 to TRBJ1-3, with unresolved D. This CDR3 comprises 12 residues. Trimming pared 4 bases from V and 0 bases from J, leaving 4 bases between. Germline V gene data show CDR1 as SQVTM and CDR2 as ANQGSEA. This CDR3 reads CSVADSGNTIYF. CDR3 nucleotides: TGCAGCGTTGCGGACTCTGGAAACACCATATATTTT.

Ten or more counts support this clonotype. The rearrangement uses TRBV29-1 and TRBJ2-7; 9 positions match TRBD1. The CDR3 contains 11 residues. Losses at the gene ends were 3 bases for V and 13 bases for J; bases not matched to a gene: 7. CDR1 SQVTM and CDR2 ANQGSEA come from the germline V gene. CDR3 amino acids: CSVERGQGVYF. The CDR3 bases are TGCAGCGTTGAGAGGGGACAGGGAGTATACTTC.

Ten or more counts support this clonotype. J is TRBJ2-7 and V is TRBV20-1, with 7 positions matching TRBD2. From germline, CDR1 is DFQATT and CDR2 SNEGSKA (reference sequence). The CDR3 is 13 amino acids. CDR3 sequence: CSVPGDYSYEQYF. DNA of the CDR3: TGCTCCGTCCCGGGGGACTACTCCTACGAGCAGTACTTC.

This clonotype has at least ten counts. The chain carries TRBV25-1 and TRBJ2-5, with D uncertain. Germline V CDR1 and CDR2: MGHDK, SYGVNS. The CDR3 runs 12 residues. Trimming took 5 bases from V and 9 from J, leaving 13 bases between them. CDR3 in amino acids: CASSPKGVAQYF. The DNA of the CDR3 is TGTGCCAGCAGTCCCAAAGGAGTGGCCCAGTACTTC.

This clonotype was counted many times. The chain employs TRBV7-8 and TRBJ2-5; 8 positions match TRBD2. Germline lookup yields CDR1 SGHVS and CDR2 FQNEAQ. The CDR3 totals 12 residues. Losses at the gene ends were 6 bases for V and 5 bases for J; bases not matched to a gene: 2. The CDR3 sequence: CASRRGVETQYF. The CDR3 DNA sequence: TGTGCCAGCAGGCGGGGGGTCGAGACCCAGTACTTC.

This clonotype was detected many times. The rearrangement uses TRBV7-3 and TRBJ1-1; D is possibly TRBD1 (6 bases). Germline V gene data show CDR1 as SGHTA and CDR2 as FQGTGA. The V end lost 5 bases, the J end lost 4 bases, and 14 bases lay between the germline ends. The CDR3 runs to 14 residues. CDR3 nucleotides: TGTGCCAGCAGCCCCACTGGAGGGGGCACTGAAGCTTTCTTT. Translating it yields CASSPTGGGTEAFF.

This clonotype has a handful of counts. The chain employs TRBV19 and TRBJ1-1; 7 positions agree with TRBD1. After removal of 10 bases from V and 0 bases from J, the junction contained 5 bases not matched to a gene. The CDR3 contains 13 residues. The V gene's germline CDR1 is LNHDA and CDR2 SQIVND (reference sequence). The CDR3 sequence: CATQGQMNTEAFF. CDR3 bases: TGTGCCACCCAGGGACAGATGAACACTGAAGCTTTCTTT. The full variable domain, completed using reference TRBV19 and TRBJ1-1, is DGGITQSPKYLFRKEGQNVTLSCEQNLNHDAMYWYRQDPGQGLRLIYYSQIVNDFQKGDIAEGYSVSREKKESFPLTVTSAQKNPTAFYLCATQGQMNTEAFFGQGTRLTVV.

This clonotype has ten or more counts. V usage is TRBV9 and J usage is TRBJ2-7; the match to TRBD2 covers 10 bases. V gave up 0 bases and J gave up 5 bases; unmatched junction bases: 5. The CDR3 runs to 15 residues. Germline-derived CDR1 and CDR2 are SGDLS and YYNGEE. Written as DNA, the CDR3 is TGTGCCAGCAGCGTAGGGCTAGCGGGAGTCCACGAGCAGTACTTC. Its protein is CASSVGLAGVHEQYF.

This chain uses TRBV12-3 or TRBV12-4 with TRBJ1-2, with D unresolved. The CDR3 totals 14 residues. V lost 2 bases to trimming and J lost 6 bases, with 13 bases between them. The CDR3 nucleotides are TGTGCCAGCAGTTTATTTGGGGTGACCGATGGCTACACCTTC. Protein: CASSLFGVTDGYTF.

This clonotype was observed at least ten times. The rearrangement links TRBV27 to TRBJ1-6; a weak D match, TRBD1 (5 bases). The ends were cut back, 6 bases at V and 8 bases at J, with 14 bases in the middle. The germline V gene has CDR1 MNHEY and CDR2 SMNVEV (reference sequence). The CDR3 covers 14 residues. The CDR3 sequence: CASSGRQGYSPLHF. CDR3 bases: TGTGCCAGCAGCGGTAGGCAGGGATATTCACCCCTCCACTTT.